The 20 T cell receptor beta chains below were found in one sample sequenced in a study of beta chain features in type 1 diabetes. Notes on the study in general: Moderately but significantly shorter TCRB CDR3s were found in Type 1 diabetes patients in all four CD4+ subsets.

What these receptors recognize is not known. Sequenced material consisted of expressed TCRB transcripts (all of the isolated RNA was reverse transcribed). Profiled with immunoSEQ multiplex PCR; TCRdb holds only in-frame clones, not every one. Counted here are hundreds of thousands of clones, about an eighth occurring once; the ten biggest clones make up less than 0.025%. The sequencing input was naive CD4+ T cells from blood. Source of these receptors: a man between 18 and 29 years old with type 1 diabetes.

The sample holds a few counts of this clone. The V gene is TRBV14, the J gene TRBJ1-5, with 8 bases fitting TRBD1. Germline values: CDR1 SGHDN, CDR2 FVKESK. This CDR3 region has 13 residues. Trimming cost V 10 bases and J 6 bases; bases outside gene matches: 8. This CDR3 is CATSTGAAQPQHF. The CDR3 coding sequence is TGTGCCACTTCGACAGGGGCGGCTCAGCCCCAGCATTTT.

This chain links TRBV6-5 with TRBJ2-5; perhaps D is TRBD1 or TRBD2 (5 bases each). CDR1 is MNHEY, CDR2 SVGAGI, per germline. V was pared by 7 bases and J by 5 bases, with 17 bases between. The CDR3 length is 14 residues. CDR3 protein: CASNYNGAGETQYF. The CDR3 DNA reads TGTGCCAGCAACTATAACGGGGCTGGGGAGACCCAGTACTTC.

The sample holds a few counts of this clone. V usage is TRBV30 and J usage is TRBJ1-5, with D maybe TRBD1 (6 bases). The CDR3 has 15 residues. Germline CDR1 is GTSNPN and CDR2 is SVGIG (reference sequence). Trimming took off 3 bases at V and 2 bases at J, with 14 bases between the two ends. This chain's CDR3 is CAWRAGGRRNQPQHF. Here the CDR3 DNA reads TGTGCCTGGAGGGCCGGGGGCAGACGCAATCAGCCCCAGCATTTT.

The V gene is TRBV15, the J gene TRBJ2-3; D is uncertain. V dropped 0 bases and J dropped 0 bases, with 7 bases sitting between them. Germline V CDR1 and CDR2: LNHNV, YYDKDF (reference sequence). The CDR3 has 15 amino acids. The CDR3 coding sequence is TGTGCCACCAGCAGAGAGCCCCAGAGCACAGATACGCAGTATTTT. This gives the protein CATSREPQSTDTQYF.

This clone has a handful of counts. The chain employs TRBV28 and TRBJ2-3; 9 bases align to TRBD2. The CDR3 consists of 15 residues. Germline CDR1 MDHEN, CDR2 SYDVKM. V lost 7 bases and J lost 4; bases outside the gene matches: 9. CDR3 DNA sequence: TGTGCCAGCACCGTTAGCGGGGGACATGCAGATACGCAGTATTTT. As protein: CASTVSGGHADTQYF.

This clone was counted many times. The chain links TRBV4-1 to TRBJ2-7; 11 nucleotides match TRBD2. The CDR3 spans 15 residues. Germline V CDR1 and CDR2: MGHRA, YSYEKL. The V segment lost 4 bases and the J segment 3 bases; nucleotides outside the gene matches: 5. CDR3 residues: CASSPLAGGLYEQYF. The CDR3 DNA follows: TGCGCCAGCAGCCCGCTAGCGGGGGGCCTCTACGAGCAGTACTTC.

The J gene is TRBJ1-1, the V gene TRBV6-5; a weak D match, TRBD1 (5 bases). The CDR3 contains 15 residues. Trimming cost V 0 bases and J 1 base, with 9 bases left between them. Germline V CDR1 and CDR2: MNHEY, SVGAGI. The CDR3 region is CASSYSGRWNTEAFF. As DNA, the CDR3 is TGTGCCAGCAGTTACTCGGGACGGTGGAACACTGAAGCTTTCTTT.

This chain links TRBV25-1 with TRBJ2-7, with D unresolved. Looked up from germline, CDR1 is MGHDK and CDR2 is SYGVNS. Trimming took 0 bases from V and 3 from J, leaving 15 bases between them. The CDR3 spans 16 residues. The CDR3 coding sequence is TGTGCCAGCAGTGAATATTATGCAGGTCAGGACTACGAGCAGTACTTC. Its translation is CASSEYYAGQDYEQYF.

In its sample, this clone was seen a few times. The rearrangement uses TRBV6-5 and TRBJ2-7; possible D gene TRBD1, 5 bases. CDR3 size: 15 residues. V was clipped by 5 bases and J by 2 bases, with 16 bases between them. Germline values: CDR1 MNHEY, CDR2 SVGAGI. The CDR3 reads CASSLPRAPAYEQYF. In DNA, the CDR3 is TGTGCCAGCAGTCTGCCCAGGGCCCCCGCCTACGAGCAGTACTTC.

There are a few counts of this clone. The chain joins TRBV6-1 to TRBJ2-7; no definite D call. The V end lost 7 bases, the J end lost 3 bases, and 16 bases lay between the germline ends. The CDR3 has 14 residues. Per germline, CDR1 MNHNS and CDR2 SASEGT. Here the CDR3 reads CASTPPLQYYEQYF. The CDR3 DNA is TGTGCCAGCACCCCCCCGCTGCAGTACTACGAGCAGTACTTC.

This clone was seen a handful of times. The chain recombines TRBV7-2 with TRBJ2-5; 9 bases agree with TRBD2. The CDR3 is 16 residues long. Germline V gives CDR1 SGHTA, CDR2 FQGNSA. V shed 2 bases and J 5 bases; nucleotides not matched to a gene: 9. The CDR3 DNA follows: TGTGCCAGCAGCTTAACCAGCGGGGGGCGGCAGGAGACCCAGTACTTC. Translating gives CASSLTSGGRQETQYF.

This chain uses TRBV6-5 with TRBJ2-1, with D maybe TRBD1 (5 bases). Germline V gene lookup returns CDR1 MNHEY and CDR2 SVGAGI. CDR3 length: 16 residues. Trimming shortened V by 2 bases and J by 4 bases, and 15 bases separated the two germline ends. CDR3 DNA sequence: TGTGCCAGCAGTTACCAACAGGCAACTAATTACAATGAGCAGTTCTTC. This gives the protein CASSYQQATNYNEQFF.

This clone was seen a handful of times. J is TRBJ1-1 and V is TRBV14; D is ambiguous. Per germline, CDR1 SGHDN and CDR2 FVKESK. The CDR3 length is 13 residues. The germline V and J ends were trimmed by 3 bases and 3 bases, with 8 bases remaining between them. The CDR3 reads CASSHRSDTEAFF. The CDR3, as DNA: TGTGCCAGCAGCCATCGTTCGGACACTGAAGCTTTCTTT.

The genes are TRBV28 and TRBJ2-1; D ambiguous. Trimming took off 6 bases at V and 0 bases at J, with 18 bases between the two ends. The germline gives CDR1 MDHEN, CDR2 SYDVKM. This CDR3 is built from 17 residues. CDR3: CASRPITGLPSYNEQFF. The CDR3 nucleotides are TGTGCCAGCAGACCTATAACCGGGCTACCCTCCTACAATGAGCAGTTCTTC.

The genes are TRBV18 and TRBJ2-3, with 7 bases identical to TRBD2. The CDR3 extends over 12 amino acids. Germline assignment: CDR1 KGHSH and CDR2 LQKENI. V shed 6 bases, J shed 3 bases, and the junction held 0 bases outside the gene matches. The CDR3 coding sequence is TGTGCCAGCTCTAGCGGGACAGATACGCAGTATTTT. It yields the protein CASSSGTDTQYF.

The V gene is TRBV9, the J gene TRBJ1-5; possibly TRBD1 for D (6 bases). Germline V CDR1 and CDR2: SGDLS, YYNGEE. V lost 7 bases, J lost 6 bases, and 17 bases lay in between. The CDR3 length is 14 residues. The CDR3 sequence is CASAAGGAGQPQHF. The CDR3 DNA sequence: TGTGCCAGCGCTGCCGGGGGCGCCGGTCAGCCCCAGCATTTT.

This clone was observed a handful of times. The V call is TRBV5-1, the J call TRBJ2-3; D is perhaps TRBD1 (6 bases). Germline lookup yields CDR1 SGHRS and CDR2 YFSETQ. V shed 6 bases and J shed 0 bases, with 14 bases lying between them. The CDR3 has 15 residues. Here the CDR3 reads CASTPGTPSTDTQYF. The CDR3 DNA sequence: TGCGCCAGCACCCCCGGGACACCTAGCACAGATACGCAGTATTTT.

This chain uses TRBV14 with TRBJ2-5; D ambiguous. The CDR3 covers 13 residues. Germline CDR1 reads SGHDN; CDR2 reads FVKESK. The V and J ends lost 1 base and 5 bases respectively, with 8 bases between them. CDR3 coding DNA: TGTGCCAGCAGCCAAGGGGCCTGGGAGACCCAGTACTTC. It specifies CASSQGAWETQYF.

The chain uses TRBV27 and TRBJ2-5; 8 nucleotides match TRBD2. V shed 6 bases and J 5 bases; nucleotides not matched to a gene: 11. This CDR3 spans 15 amino acids. Germline V CDR1 and CDR2: MNHEY, SMNVEV (reference sequence). The CDR3 reads CASSVRRGEEETQYF. CDR3 nucleotide sequence: TGTGCCAGCAGCGTTAGGCGGGGGGAGGAGGAGACCCAGTACTTC.

This clone has more than one count but fewer than ten. The rearrangement uses TRBV30 and TRBJ1-1; no clear D. The CDR3 has 13 residues. From germline, CDR1 is GTSNPN and CDR2 SVGIG (reference sequence). With 7 bases removed from V and 7 bases from J, the gap between germline ends came to 19 bases. This CDR3 is CASLNLVSFEAFF. For the CDR3, the DNA is TGTGCCTCCTTGAATCTGGTTTCCTTTGAAGCTTTCTTT.